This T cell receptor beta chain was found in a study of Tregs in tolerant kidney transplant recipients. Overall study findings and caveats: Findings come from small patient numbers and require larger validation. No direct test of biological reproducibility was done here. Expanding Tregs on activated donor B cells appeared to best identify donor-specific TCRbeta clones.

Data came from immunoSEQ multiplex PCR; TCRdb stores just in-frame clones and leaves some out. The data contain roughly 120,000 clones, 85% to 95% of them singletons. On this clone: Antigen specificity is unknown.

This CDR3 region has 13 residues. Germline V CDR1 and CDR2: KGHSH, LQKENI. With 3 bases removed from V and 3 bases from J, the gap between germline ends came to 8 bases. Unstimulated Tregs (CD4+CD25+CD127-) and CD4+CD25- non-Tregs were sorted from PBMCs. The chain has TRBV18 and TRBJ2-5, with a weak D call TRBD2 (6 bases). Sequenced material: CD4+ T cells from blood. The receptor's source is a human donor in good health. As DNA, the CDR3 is TGTGCCAGCTCACCGGGGACTGAAGAGACCCAGTACTTC. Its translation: CASSPGTEETQYF.